This T cell receptor (beta chain) stems from a study of shared clonotypes between healthy human individuals. The CDR3 runs to 13 residues. V dropped 3 bases and J dropped 6 bases, with 11 bases sitting between them. The germline CDR1 and CDR2 sequences are MDHEN and SYDVKM. 200 ng DNA, approximately 30,000 T cell genomes, went into each sorted-subset replicate PCR. Generated by immunoSEQ multiplex PCR, the TCRdb table keeps only in-frame clones and is missing some. The sample yields over 850,000 clones, about 84% seen once. The source is a man between 18 and 29 years old in good health. Some clones in this sample may be carry-over from other donors' samples. The chain employs TRBV28 and TRBJ1-2; D unresolved. Sequencing input: memory CD4+ T cells from PBMCs. This sample's subset: CD45RA-negative fraction. CDR3: CASSFWDFDGYTF. As DNA, the CDR3 is TGTGCCAGCAGTTTTTGGGATTTTGATGGCTACACCTTC.